Listed below are T cell receptor beta chains from one sample, sequenced in a study of blood T cell repertoires in COVID-19. The assay was immunoSEQ multiplex PCR, and TCRdb's table has in-frame clones only and misses some. The sample contains 250,000 or so clones, about 87% of which appear only once. The sequenced sample was PBMCs or T cells enriched from blood (not recorded which). These receptors were taken from a woman aged 25 to 45 who had been exposed to COVID-19. CDR3s include the opening cysteine and the closing phenylalanine or tryptophan. D genes are given only for firm matches. A row's size may be missing; if present it is once, few, many or a size class.

>TRBV6-5|TRBJ2-1|TRBD2|-
CASASGNEQFF
TGTGCCAGCGCTAGCGGCAATGAGCAGTTCTTC
>TRBV5-4|TRBJ2-5|TRBD1|-
CASSSGQGNTKTQYF
TGTGCCAGCAGCTCAGGACAGGGTAATACGAAGACCCAGTACTTC
>TRBV11-2|TRBJ2-1|-|-
CASSLDFPGGLFF
TGTGCCAGCAGCTTAGATTTTCCGGGTGGCCTGTTCTTC
>TRBV10-2|TRBJ2-4|TRBD2|-
CASMTRLAGARENIQYF
TGCGCCAGCATGACTCGACTAGCGGGAGCAAGGGAAAACATTCAGTACTTC
>TRBV6-5|TRBJ1-2|-|-
CASSKIRGPWGYTF
TGTGCCAGCAGTAAAATCAGGGGACCCTGGGGCTACACCTTC
>TRBV7-2|TRBJ1-1|-|once
CASRPQGTGNTEAFF
TGTGCCAGCAGACCACAGGGCACCGGGAACACTGAAGCTTTCTTT
>TRBV6-5|TRBJ2-1|TRBD1|many
CASSYTFSGGNEQFF
TGTGCCAGCAGTTACACGTTTTCAGGGGGCAATGAGCAGTTCTTC
>TRBV9|TRBJ2-5|-|-
CASSVEHSGETQYF
TGTGCCAGCAGCGTAGAGCACAGTGGAGAGACCCAGTACTTC
>TRBV2|TRBJ1-6|-|once
CASSPLGLNGSPLHF
TGTGCCAGCAGTCCATTGGGGCTGAACGGTTCACCCCTCCACTTT
>TRBV3-1/TRBV3-2|TRBJ2-2|-|many
CASSQVIGGELFF
TGTGCCAGCAGCCAAGTTATCGGCGGGGAGCTGTTTTTT
>TRBV11-2|TRBJ2-4|TRBD1|-
CASSGQGMIAKNIQYF
TGTGCCAGCAGCGGACAGGGGATGATAGCCAAAAACATTCAGTACTTC
>TRBV10-1|TRBJ1-1|TRBD1|-
CASSESRQGAYAFF
TGCGCCAGCAGTGAGTCTAGACAGGGGGCTTACGCTTTCTTT
>TRBV27|TRBJ1-2|-|once
CASSSTATNYGYTF
TGTGCCAGCAGTTCGACAGCGACTAACTATGGCTACACCTTC
>TRBV6-1|TRBJ1-5|-|-
CASSDWAGDSNQPQHF
TGTGCCAGCAGTGATTGGGCAGGTGATAGCAATCAGCCCCAGCATTTT
>TRBV6-5|TRBJ2-1|-|-
CASGSGFSYNEQFF
TGTGCCAGCGGAAGCGGGTTCTCCTACAATGAGCAGTTCTTC
>TRBV9|TRBJ2-1|TRBD2|-
CASSVESGRFDNEQFF
TGTGCCAGCAGCGTTGAAAGCGGGAGGTTCGACAATGAGCAGTTCTTC
>TRBV6-1|TRBJ1-1|-|-
CASSEVGGEAFF
TGTGCCAGCAGTGAAGTTGGGGGCGAAGCTTTCTTT
>TRBV24-1|TRBJ1-2|-|-
CATSDPGGTPGYTF
TGTGCCACCAGTGACCCCGGCGGGACCCCTGGCTACACCTTC
>TRBV14|TRBJ2-1|-|-
CASSPPRLSRIDEQFF
TGTGCCAGCAGCCCGCCCCGACTATCCCGGATCGATGAGCAGTTCTTC
>TRBV6-5|TRBJ2-7|-|-
CASSDLAWSYEQYF
TGTGCCAGCAGCGACCTCGCTTGGAGCTACGAGCAGTACTTC
>TRBV2|TRBJ1-1|TRBD1|-
CASPVDRGSTEAFF
TGTGCCAGCCCTGTCGACAGGGGGAGCACTGAAGCTTTCTTT
>TRBV11-2|TRBJ2-2|-|-
CASSVHYLKNTGELFF
TGTGCCAGCAGCGTCCACTACTTAAAGAACACCGGGGAGCTGTTTTTT
>TRBV19|TRBJ2-7|-|once
CASSMPRYFPYEQYF
TGTGCCAGTAGTATGCCGCGGTACTTCCCCTACGAGCAGTACTTC
>TRBV2|TRBJ1-2|-|-
CASNGRGFNYGYTF
TGTGCCAGCAATGGTCGGGGTTTTAACTATGGCTACACCTTC
>TRBV6-1|TRBJ1-6|-|-
CASSEARLSSYNSPLHF
TGTGCCAGCAGTGAAGCGAGGTTGAGCTCCTATAATTCACCCCTCCACTTT
>TRBV3-1/TRBV3-2|TRBJ1-6|-|-
CASSQGGTRSSYNSPLHF
TGTGCCAGCAGCCAAGGTGGGACTAGGAGCTCCTATAATTCACCCCTCCACTTT
>TRBV6-5|TRBJ1-4|TRBD1|-
CASSPTGGGGKLFF
TGTGCCAGCAGCCCGACAGGGGGGGGAGGAAAACTGTTTTTT
>TRBV7-9|TRBJ1-3|-|-
CASSLGARGSGNTIYF
TGTGCCAGCAGCTTAGGTGCCAGGGGATCTGGAAACACCATATATTTT
>TRBV29-1|TRBJ1-4|TRBD1|-
CSVWDSHATNEKLFF
TGCAGCGTTTGGGACAGCCATGCAACTAATGAAAAACTGTTTTTT
>TRBV30|TRBJ1-1|TRBD1|-
CAWIPRQGLTEAFF
TGTGCCTGGATTCCTCGACAGGGGCTGACTGAAGCTTTCTTT
>TRBV10-3|TRBJ2-1|TRBD2|-
CAISQQAGVRYNEQFF
TGTGCCATCAGTCAGCAGGCGGGAGTAAGGTACAATGAGCAGTTCTTC
>TRBV2|TRBJ1-5|TRBD1|-
CASNRGLQPQHF
TGTGCCAGCAACAGGGGCCTGCAGCCCCAGCATTTT
>TRBV12-2|TRBJ2-7|-|-
CASPSNGGGPSYEQYF
TGTGCAAGTCCCTCTAATGGCGGGGGACCTTCCTACGAGCAGTACTTC
>TRBV9|TRBJ2-1|-|-
CASSDSSLWNEQFF
TGTGCCAGCAGCGATTCGAGTTTATGGAATGAGCAGTTCTTC
>TRBV4-1|TRBJ2-7|TRBD1|-
CASSRSGQGGKYF
TGCGCCAGCAGCCGGTCGGGACAGGGGGGAAAGTACTTC
>TRBV5-1|TRBJ1-5|-|-
CASRVSTGNNQPQHF
TGCGCCAGCAGGGTTTCCACCGGGAACAATCAGCCCCAGCATTTT
>TRBV19|TRBJ2-1|TRBD2|-
CASSKTSGSSYNEQFF
TGTGCCAGTAGCAAGACTAGCGGGAGCTCCTACAATGAGCAGTTCTTC
>TRBV6-2/TRBV6-3|TRBJ1-5|TRBD1|-
CASSSTGPSNQPQHF
TGTGCCAGCAGTTCGACAGGGCCCAGCAATCAGCCCCAGCATTTT
>TRBV2|TRBJ2-7|TRBD1|once
CASRGQGERSYEQYF
TGTGCCAGCAGGGGACAGGGAGAAAGGTCCTACGAGCAGTACTTC
>TRBV6-2/TRBV6-3|TRBJ1-6|TRBD1|-
CASSYSGQGVDYNSPLHF
TGTGCCAGCAGTTACTCTGGACAGGGGGTCGACTATAATTCACCCCTCCACTTT
>TRBV12-3/TRBV12-4|TRBJ1-2|-|once
CASSFRSPYGYTF
TGTGCCAGCAGTTTTCGGTCACCTTATGGCTACACCTTC
>TRBV24-1|TRBJ2-1|TRBD2|-
CATSTSGSYNEQFF
TGTGCCACCAGTACTAGCGGGTCCTACAATGAGCAGTTCTTC
>TRBV7-2|TRBJ2-7|TRBD2|-
CASSNPRDYLYEQYF
TGTGCCAGCAGCAACCCACGGGACTACCTCTACGAGCAGTACTTC
>TRBV3-1/TRBV3-2|TRBJ2-7|-|-
CASSQVNSLLFEQYF
TGTGCCAGCAGCCAAGTTAACAGCTTGTTGTTCGAGCAGTACTTC
>TRBV18|TRBJ2-7|-|-
CASSPRPTSPYEQYF
TGTGCCAGCTCACCCCGACCGACAAGCCCCTACGAGCAGTACTTC
>TRBV4-2|TRBJ2-6|TRBD2|-
CASSQGTSGSSGANVLTF
TGTGCCAGCAGCCAAGGGACTAGCGGGAGCTCTGGGGCCAACGTCCTGACTTTC
>TRBV5-5|TRBJ1-6|TRBD1|-
CASSRIQGAGSPLHF
TGTGCCAGCAGTCGGATACAGGGGGCAGGGTCACCCCTCCACTTT
>TRBV19|TRBJ2-2|-|-
CASSPRRVKNTGELFF
TGTGCCAGTAGTCCCCGGCGGGTCAAAAACACCGGGGAGCTGTTTTTT
>TRBV9|TRBJ2-1|-|-
CASSARQSGANEQFF
TGTGCCAGCAGCGCTAGGCAAAGCGGAGCCAATGAGCAGTTCTTC
>TRBV2|TRBJ1-4|TRBD1|-
CASSRTGLDEKLFF
TGTGCCAGCAGTCGGACAGGGTTGGATGAAAAACTGTTTTTT
>TRBV4-1|TRBJ2-2|TRBD1|-
CASSQAGGGTGELFF
TGCGCCAGCAGCCAAGCAGGGGGTGGCACCGGGGAGCTGTTTTTT
>TRBV30|TRBJ2-1|TRBD2|-
CAWSGGPPSGRTESSYNEQFF
TGTGCCTGGAGCGGGGGGCCGCCTAGCGGGAGGACAGAGAGCTCCTACAATGAGCAGTTCTTC
>TRBV19|TRBJ2-1|-|-
CASSIVALNNEQFF
TGTGCCAGTAGTATAGTCGCGCTCAACAATGAGCAGTTCTTC
>TRBV7-8|TRBJ2-7|-|-
CASSLMAHYEQYF
TGTGCCAGCAGCTTAATGGCCCACTACGAGCAGTACTTC
>TRBV6-5|TRBJ2-7|-|-
CASSYGQGPSYEQYF
TGTGCCAGCAGTTACGGGCAGGGGCCCTCCTACGAGCAGTACTTC